The entry below describes one T cell receptor (beta chain). Its target antigen remains unknown. Base quality data are lacking; no much larger clone is found one base away. The CDR3, cysteine through valine, is 12 amino acids long. Just the 36-base CDR3 DNA is kept, in frame starting at base 1. CDR1 DFQATT and CDR2 SNEGSKA are derived from the germline V gene (reference sequence). V gives up 4 bases and J gives up 4 bases, and the segment between their germline ends measures 11 bases. Sample treatment or condition, as interpreted from the label and publication: live attenuated yellow fever vaccine strain. At each blood-draw timepoint, two biological replicates of bulk PBMCs were obtained. PBMCs were isolated from peripheral blood using a standard Ficoll-Paque protocol. RNA was extracted with TriZol from bulk PBMCs, CD4 and CD8 fractions, and dextramer-positive and dextramer-negative fractions. TCR cDNA was synthesized by 5'RACE template switching, through which a universal primer site and unique molecular identifiers were introduced. Priming for cDNA synthesis came from both the TCR alpha and TCR beta constant segments. Library amplification used two PCR steps, and the second PCR step added sample barcodes and sequencing adapters. Sequencing of libraries was done on Illumina HiSeq 2500 (2x100 bp) or NovaSeq (2x150 bp). On the authors' methods: Demultiplexing of reads and collapsing into UMI consensus sequences were performed with MIGEC, and V(D)J alignment was carried out with MiXCR. Vaccine-responding clonotypes were identified with edgeR using replicate PBMC samples, with FDR below 0.01 and a log2 fold change above 5 up to day 15 being required. CD4 or CD8 identity was assigned to each bulk clonotype according to whether the clonotype was present at higher abundance in the sequenced CD4 repertoire or the sequenced CD8 repertoire. Using fastp trimming at Q25 and MiXCR clonotype assembly, TCRdb reanalyzed the public sequencing data and kept in-frame beta chains. Rows with one shared CDR3 protein collapse into an entry with the most common genes and DNA. The V and J calls and clone size are TCRdb's, not the authors'. The sample table contains 620,000 or so distinct CDR3 sequences; only one count was recorded for less than 20% of them. Together, the top ten hold roughly 17% of the sample.

This sample was taken from a study of T cells after yellow fever vaccination (dated 2019 in TCRdb). A note on the overall study: Libraries from fractions with low cell numbers were prepared with the SMART-Seq v4 Ultra Low Input RNA kit. Bulk TCR alpha and beta repertoires were sequenced longitudinally to track T-cell clones before and after primary and booster YFV17D yellow fever vaccination. Two healthy male donors, one aged 18 to 29 and one aged 30 to 40 years, made up the cohort. Bulk PBMC replicates and cell subsets were isolated from blood drawn at multiple timepoints before and after both primary and secondary immunization. Study-wide conclusions, independent of this receptor: Only two donors were included in the study, so the extent to which the findings can be generalized is limited. FACS-sorted repertoires could contain abundant contaminating clonotypes from the bulk population, so computational filtering was required. After the booster, most clones that had expanded after primary vaccination were detected again (approximately 95% of CD4 and under 90% of CD8), suggesting broad maintenance of memory. A small fraction of clonotypes showed up in both the CD4 and CD8 compartments, probably as a result of convergent recombination. Compared with the primary T-cell response, the secondary T-cell response was faster but weaker, reaching its peak on day 5 rather than on day 15.

This receptor was obtained from a man aged 18 to 29 who received the YFV17D yellow fever vaccine. The chain is assembled from TRBV20-1 and TRBJ2-7, with the D gene uncertain. Material: PBMCs, obtained 5 days after the first yellow fever vaccination. The nucleotide sequence is TGCAGTGCTAAAGGGCCGATATACGAGCAGTACGTC. Its translation is CSAKGPIYEQYV.